This T cell receptor (beta chain) is from a study of shared clonotypes between healthy human individuals. The data were produced by immunoSEQ multiplex PCR, yet TCRdb's version contains in-frame clones alone and is incomplete. The table lists hundreds of thousands of clones, less than 85% of them singletons, with less than 11% in the top ten. Study-level findings and limits: Generally, estimated richness proved larger in naive subsets than it did in memory subsets. Tissues were not sampled, only blood, and their repertoires likely differ. Enrolling few donors narrowed the genetic and exposure-history diversity that was represented.

Remarks on this clone: Its antigen is not identified.

There were no recent acute infections or vaccinations among the donors, who were healthy HIV-negative adults. The J segment lost 5 bases and the V segment lost 6 bases, leaving 12 bases of the junction unmatched. Germline CDR1 and CDR2: SNHLY and FYNNEI. The CDR3 sequence is 17 residues long. Sequences were obtained from memory CD4+ T cells sorted from blood. The sample's subset: CD45RA-negative fraction. The rearrangement links TRBV2 to TRBJ2-2; 10 nucleotides agree with TRBD1. The sequence derives from a man under 40 in good health. In nucleotides, the CDR3 is TGTGCCAGCAGCGATAGCCCCGGGACAGGGGTAACCGGGGAGCTGTTTTTT. Translated, it gives CASSDSPGTGVTGELFF.